This T cell receptor (beta chain) was sequenced for a study of blood T cell repertoires in COVID-19. Original analysis: Estimation of nucleated cell counts was performed using reference gene primer amplification. The data were produced by immunoSEQ multiplex PCR, yet TCRdb's version contains in-frame clones alone and is incomplete. V, J and clone size reflect that table, while D and trimming were determined from the DNA. The data contain 100,000 to 150,000 clones, 75% to 90% of them singletons. Trimming took 6 bases from V and 3 from J, leaving 9 bases between them. The CDR3 is 13 residues long. Germline CDR1 is MDHEN and CDR2 is SYDVKM.

The chain couples TRBV28 to TRBJ2-1; TRBD2 might be the D (6 bases). Sequenced sample: peripheral blood. This TCR was recovered from a woman of 80 years or more with COVID-19, enrolled during active disease. The CDR3 DNA reads TGTGCCAGCAGAGGGGAGGTCTACAATGAGCAGTTCTTC. Protein: CASRGEVYNEQFF.